Listed here is a single T cell receptor beta chain. Its antigen is unknown. The CDR3 has 14 amino acids. With 0 bases removed from V and 4 bases from J, the gap between germline ends came to 7 bases. The germline gives CDR1 LGHDT, CDR2 YNNKEL (reference sequence). This record comes from a study of T cell responses to AZD1222 COVID-19 vaccine. Samples with a second dose at about 4 or about 12 weeks were pooled together. Notes on the study in general: Clonal diversity was possibly underestimated, and the donors were mostly white British, with more females. Among spike-specific TCRs, nearly half reportedly target unmutated variant regions.

Measured with immunoSEQ multiplex PCR; TCRdb has only the in-frame clones, and not every one. The sample includes 150,000 or so clones, roughly nine tenths of them seen just once. J is TRBJ1-3 and V is TRBV3-1 (or the pseudogene TRBV3-2); D gene unclear. Sequencing used peripheral blood, obtained 28 days after the second AZD1222 dose. The sequence was collected from an adult who received the AZD1222 COVID-19 vaccine. The CDR3 spells CASSQDRRGNTIYF. The CDR3 bases are TGTGCCAGCAGCCAAGATCGAAGGGGAAACACCATATATTTT.